Listed here are 22 T cell receptor beta chains from one sample, sequenced in a study of T cells of healthy individuals. TCRdb re-derived calls from the 5' RACE reads in MiXCR, one entry per CDR3 protein. The sample lists some 69,000 distinct CDR3 sequences; around 15% were seen once. The source of these receptors is a human donor in good health.

This clonotype was observed a handful of times. The rearrangement uses TRBV5-1 and TRBJ2-5; a weak D match, TRBD2 (6 bases). Germline V lookup: CDR1 SGHRS, CDR2 YFSETQ. The V gene lost 0 bases and the J gene lost 4 bases, with 13 bases spanning the gap. The CDR3 runs 15 residues. The CDR3 spells CASSLATGVLETQYF. CDR3 coding DNA: TGCGCCAGCAGCTTGGCTACGGGAGTCTTAGAGACCCAGTACTTC.

This clonotype has just a few counts. A much larger clone sits a single nucleotide away, making a read error possible. The chain couples TRBV6-4 to TRBJ2-2; D perhaps matches TRBD1 (6 bases). CDR1 is MRHNA, CDR2 SNTAGT, per germline. V was cut by 5 bases and J by 3 bases, with 7 bases left in between. There are 13 residues in the CDR3. The CDR3 spells CASSNRDTGELFF. CDR3 nucleotides: TGTGCCAGCAGTAACAGGGACACCGGGGAGCTGTTTTTT.

This clonotype was detected a few times. The V and J genes are TRBV25-1 and TRBJ2-7; maybe TRBD1 (5 bases). Germline V gene sequence: CDR1 MGHDK, CDR2 SYGVNS. V gave up 3 bases and J gave up 2 bases, with 11 bases separating them. CDR3 length: 14 residues. This CDR3 is CASSDGTGTYEQYF. The CDR3 DNA reads TGTGCCAGCAGTGATGGAACAGGTACCTACGAGCAGTACTTC.

This clonotype appeared many times. The rearrangement links TRBV7-9 to TRBJ1-5, with D unresolved. Germline V lookup: CDR1 SEHNR, CDR2 FQNEAQ (reference sequence). The V end lost 5 bases, the J end lost 1 base, and 6 bases lay between the germline ends. The CDR3 is made up of 13 amino acids. The CDR3 here is CASSPDSNQPQHF. In DNA form, the CDR3 reads TGTGCCAGCAGCCCCGACAGCAATCAGCCCCAGCATTTT. Together with reference TRBV7-9 and TRBJ1-5, the CDR3 gives the full variable domain: DTGVSQNPRHKITKRGQNVTFRCDPISEHNRLYWYRQTLGQGPEFLTYFQNEAQLEKSRLLSDRFSAERPKGSFSTLEIQRTEQGDSAMYLCASSPDSNQPQHFGDGTRLSIL.

The V and J genes are TRBV4-1 and TRBJ2-7; D tentatively reads TRBD1 or TRBD2 (5 bases each). V was shortened by 1 base and J by 2 bases, with 12 bases between the two germline ends. The V gene's germline CDR1 is MGHRA and CDR2 YSYEKL. The CDR3 runs to 15 residues. CDR3 in DNA: TGCGCCAGCAGCCAAGTTATCGGGACCCCCTACGAGCAGTACTTC. It encodes CASSQVIGTPYEQYF.

This chain links TRBV5-1 with TRBJ2-7; the D is unclear. This CDR3 has 14 amino acids. Germline values: CDR1 SGHRS, CDR2 YFSETQ. Trimming shortened V by 5 bases and J by 3 bases, and 15 bases separated the two germline ends. The chain's CDR3 is CASRTTPPSYEQYF. CDR3 in DNA: TGCGCCAGCAGGACGACACCGCCAAGCTACGAGCAGTACTTC.

The chain recombines TRBV28 with TRBJ2-5; 9 bases match TRBD1. The J segment lost 7 bases and the V segment lost 10 bases, leaving 13 bases of the junction unmatched. The germline V gene has CDR1 MDHEN and CDR2 SYDVKM. This CDR3 is 14 amino acids long. The CDR3 is CAICRDRVPGTQYF. The CDR3 nucleotides read TGTGCCATTTGCCGGGACAGGGTTCCGGGGACCCAGTACTTC.

The rearrangement uses TRBV20-1 and TRBJ2-3; 9 positions agree with TRBD2. J gave up 0 bases and V 6 bases, and 16 bases lay outside the gene matches. CDR3 size: 18 residues. Germline assignment: CDR1 DFQATT and CDR2 SNEGSKA (reference sequence). The CDR3: CSAPPPASGASSTDTQYF. CDR3 nucleotide sequence: TGCAGTGCCCCACCCCCGGCTAGCGGGGCCTCTAGCACAGATACGCAGTATTTT.

The genes are TRBV25-1 and TRBJ2-1, with D possibly being TRBD1 or TRBD2 (5 bases each). The CDR3 runs 17 residues. Germline CDR1 is MGHDK and CDR2 is SYGVNS. The germline V and J ends were trimmed by 1 base and 8 bases, with 21 bases remaining between them. The CDR3, as DNA: TGTGCCAGCAGTGAATTCTTTACCGGGACGGGGTACGATGAGCAGTTCTTC. This translates into CASSEFFTGTGYDEQFF.

This clonotype occurred a few times. The chain joins TRBV6-5 to TRBJ2-1, with TRBD1 matching 8 bases. This CDR3 comprises 16 residues. Germline V CDR1 and CDR2: MNHEY, SVGAGI. After removal of 2 bases from V and 2 bases from J, the junction contained 5 bases not matched to a gene. The CDR3 region is CASSYTPGQAYNEQFF. In DNA, the CDR3 is TGTGCCAGCAGTTACACACCGGGACAGGCCTACAATGAGCAGTTCTTC.

This clonotype was recorded at least ten times. The chain links TRBV20-1 to TRBJ2-7; D is ambiguous. CDR3 length: 12 amino acids. Trimming took 4 bases from V and 7 from J, leaving 14 bases between them. CDR1 and CDR2 from the germline V gene are DFQATT and SNEGSKA (reference sequence). CDR3 sequence: CSATERGLEQYF. The CDR3, as DNA: TGCAGTGCTACGGAAAGAGGATTAGAGCAGTACTTC.

This clonotype showed up just once. This chain joins TRBV7-3 and TRBJ2-3; D is perhaps TRBD2 (6 bases). The CDR3 is made up of 15 amino acids. The germline V gene encodes CDR1 SGHTA and CDR2 FQGTGA. Trimming removed 1 base at V and 4 bases at J, with 12 bases between. CDR3 in DNA: TGTGCCAGCAGCTTAATGGCGGGGTTCTCAGATACGCAGTATTTT. Amino acids: CASSLMAGFSDTQYF.

In its sample, this clonotype was seen many times. The chain is built from TRBV4-3 and TRBJ1-2; TRBD1 matches at 7 bases. The germline V gene encodes CDR1 LGHNA and CDR2 YSLEER. The CDR3 consists of 14 residues. The trim removed 1 base at V and 5 bases at J, leaving 4 bases unmatched. As DNA, the CDR3 is TGCGCCAGCAGCCAAGTCGCGGGACAGTATGGCTACACCTTC. Its translation: CASSQVAGQYGYTF.

This CDR3 is CASSQAEGGNQPQHF. CDR3 bases: TGCGCCAGCAGCCAAGCGGAGGGAGGCAATCAGCCCCAGCATTTT. This chain links TRBV4-3 with TRBJ1-5; no firm D call. Germline V gene lookup returns CDR1 LGHNA and CDR2 YSLEER. The length of the CDR3 is 15 residues. V lost 1 base, J lost 2 bases, and 9 bases lay in between.

The chain links TRBV6-2 or TRBV6-3 to TRBJ2-3; D is ambiguous. Germline CDR1 and CDR2: MNHEY and SVGEGT. The CDR3 runs to 14 residues. Trimming took 6 bases from V and 2 from J, leaving 12 bases between them. The CDR3 bases are TGTGCCAGCAGGATGCGGACGTTCACAGATACGCAGTATTTT. It is translated as CASRMRTFTDTQYF.

The chain recombines TRBV20-1 with TRBJ1-4; 9 bases are shared with TRBD1. CDR3 size: 13 residues. Trimming took 5 bases from V and 7 from J; bases not matched to a gene: 5. Germline-derived CDR1 and CDR2 are DFQATT and SNEGSKA (reference sequence). The CDR3 protein is CSASQGAVEKLFF. The CDR3 DNA sequence: TGCAGTGCTTCACAGGGGGCGGTTGAAAAACTGTTTTTT.

This clonotype was counted ten times or more. V usage is TRBV7-2 and J usage is TRBJ1-2; 7 nucleotides match TRBD1. The CDR3 has 13 residues. Losses at the gene ends were 6 bases for V and 8 bases for J; bases not matched to a gene: 9. Germline CDR1 reads SGHTA; CDR2 reads FQGNSA. The CDR3 spells CASSRKGAVGYTF. The CDR3 coding sequence is TGTGCCAGCAGTAGGAAGGGGGCGGTCGGCTACACCTTC.

This clonotype was seen more than once but under ten times. The CDR3 coding sequence is TGCGCCAGCAGCCGAGGGACAGCAAGCTCCTATAATTCACCCCTCCACTTT. Its translation is CASSRGTASSYNSPLHF. The chain has TRBV5-1 and TRBJ1-6; 7 positions match TRBD1. Germline-derived CDR1 and CDR2 are SGHRS and YFSETQ. V lost 4 bases to trimming and J lost 0 bases; unmatched junction nucleotides: 7. This CDR3 is 17 amino acids long.

A few counts support this clonotype. The chain has TRBV7-9 and TRBJ2-5; 10 bases match TRBD1. J was trimmed by 5 bases and V by 3 bases; bases with no gene match: 9. CDR1 is SEHNR, CDR2 FQNEAQ, per germline (reference sequence). The CDR3 totals 16 residues. This CDR3 reads CASSFRDRGLLETQYF. CDR3 nucleotide sequence: TGTGCCAGCAGCTTCCGGGACAGGGGCCTGTTGGAGACCCAGTACTTC.

This clonotype came up a few times. The V call is TRBV10-3, the J call TRBJ2-7; tentatively, D is TRBD1 or TRBD2 (5 bases each). The CDR3 is made up of 16 amino acids. V was cut by 4 bases and J by 3 bases, with 19 bases left in between. CDR1 is ENHRY and CDR2 is SYGVKD in the germline V gene. The DNA of the CDR3 is TGTGCCATCAGTGGGGGAGAAGGGGCCGGAGACTACGAGCAGTACTTC. This translates into CAISGGEGAGDYEQYF.

The chain combines TRBV30 with TRBJ1-6; 9 bases are shared with TRBD1. Trimming cost V 3 bases and J 6 bases; bases outside gene matches: 0. The CDR3 length is 13 residues. CDR1 is GTSNPN, CDR2 SVGIG, per germline (reference sequence). The CDR3 region has the DNA TGTGCCTGGAGGACAGGGGGTAATTCACCCCTCCACTTT. Protein sequence: CAWRTGGNSPLHF.

This chain uses TRBV5-6 with TRBJ2-7; D uncertain. The ends were cut back, 0 bases at V and 3 bases at J, with 7 bases in the middle. This CDR3 contains 13 residues. CDR1 is SGHDT, CDR2 YYEEEE, per germline. DNA of the CDR3: TGTGCCAGCAGCTTGGCCGCGAGCTACGAGCAGTACTTC. Its protein is CASSLAASYEQYF.